These 13 T cell receptor beta chains were sequenced from one sample in a study of T cells in Graves' hyperthyroidism and ophthalmopathy (dated by TCRdb to about 2019). Library prep was done by multiplex PCR. The instrument given in TCRdb is Illumina HiSeq 2000. The TCR beta CDR3 regions were amplified from RNA transcripts. For the first round of RT-PCR on the TCR CDR3, the HTBI primer set was used together with the Qiagen OneStep RT-PCR kit. Using fastp at Q25 and MiXCR, TCRdb reprocessed the public reads and kept productive beta chains. Entries are consolidated by CDR3 protein sequence, retaining the most common genes and DNA. For this sample the table gives hundreds of thousands of distinct CDR3 sequences, of which roughly a quarter were detected only once. Around 10% of the sample belongs to the ten largest clones. Input material: blood. Receptor source: a woman in her 30s with Graves' ophthalmopathy.

This clonotype has just a few counts. The J gene is TRBJ2-7, the V gene TRBV12-3 or TRBV12-4, with a tentative D call TRBD1 (7 bases). This CDR3 comprises 15 residues. V lost 2 bases and J lost 3, with 14 bases in between. The chain's CDR3 is CASSLRSRGVYEQYF. CDR3 nucleotide sequence: TGTGCCAGCAGTTTACGCTCCAGGGGGGTCTACGAGCAGTACTTC.

The chain links TRBV12-3 or TRBV12-4 to TRBJ2-7; the match to TRBD2 covers 8 bases. V was pared by 6 bases and J by 6 bases, with 16 bases of the junction left unmatched. The CDR3 loop spans 16 amino acids. The CDR3 region has the DNA TGTGCCAGCAGCCCCGGTGGGGGCGGGAGGCTAGGCGAGCAGTACTTC. This encodes CASSPGGGGRLGEQYF.

This clonotype was detected ten times or more. V gene TRBV4-1 combines with J gene TRBJ1-3; D gene unclear. Germline V CDR1 and CDR2: MGHRA, YSYEKL. V lost 1 base to trimming and J lost 2 bases, with 12 bases between them. The CDR3 runs 16 residues. CDR3 amino acids: CASSQGSQAPGNTIYF. CDR3 nucleotides: TGCGCCAGCAGCCAAGGGTCCCAGGCCCCTGGAAACACCATATATTTT.

In nucleotides, the CDR3 is TGCAGCGGGCGACAGGGGGATGGCTACACCTTC. This gives the protein CSGRQGDGYTF. This rearrangement joins TRBV29-1 to TRBJ1-2, with 9 positions matching TRBD1. The CDR3 consists of 11 residues. Trimming removed 7 bases from V and 6 bases from J; junction bases left unmatched: 3. From germline, CDR1 is SQVTM and CDR2 ANQGSEA.

The chain links TRBV29-1 to TRBJ1-1; D not resolved. CDR3 length: 11 amino acids. CDR1 is SQVTM and CDR2 is ANQGSEA in the germline V gene. This CDR3 reads CLLKVNTEAFF. In DNA, the CDR3 is TGCTTATTGAAGGTGAACACTGAAGCTTTCTTT.

This clonotype appeared many times. The rearrangement joins TRBV29-1 to TRBJ1-2; possible D gene TRBD1, 5 bases. The V end lost 6 bases, the J end lost 1 base, and 24 bases lay between the germline ends. The CDR3 totals 17 residues. Germline V CDR1 and CDR2: SQVTM, ANQGSEA. The CDR3 sequence is CSVSWGFRQEVNYGYTF. In DNA form, the CDR3 reads TGCAGCGTCAGCTGGGGGTTTAGGCAGGAAGTTAACTATGGCTACACCTTC.

This clonotype occurred many times. This chain links TRBV6-5 with TRBJ1-5, with a possible D match to TRBD1 (5 bases). Germline-derived CDR1 and CDR2 are MNHEY and SVGAGI. CDR3 length equals 14 residues. The V gene lost 6 bases and the J gene lost 7 bases, with 16 bases spanning the gap. CDR3 nucleotide sequence: TGTGCCAGCAGCCCTCGGGGGGACGGGCAGCCCCAGCATTTT. Translated: CASSPRGDGQPQHF.

This sequence joins TRBV20-1 and TRBJ2-5; D is possibly TRBD1 (5 bases). The V gene's germline CDR1 is DFQATT and CDR2 SNEGSKA (reference sequence). The CDR3 is 14 amino acids. V lost 6 bases, J lost 4 bases, and 18 bases lay in between. In nucleotides, the CDR3 is TGCAGTGCCCCCAGGCCAGGGATGGGAGAGACCCAGTACTTC. Encoded protein: CSAPRPGMGETQYF.

This clonotype was seen a few times. The chain links TRBV20-1 to TRBJ1-1; a possible D gene is TRBD1 (6 bases). Deletions cut 1 base from V and 4 bases from J, with 31 bases between. In germline, CDR1 is DFQATT, CDR2 SNEGSKA (reference sequence). The CDR3 loop spans 20 amino acids. CDR3 sequence (DNA): TGCAGTGCTAGAGTTAGGGTATTGGACAGCGCTGTTAGGAGGGCCACTGAAGCTTTCTTT. Translating it yields CSARVRVLDSAVRRATEAFF.

At least ten counts were recorded for this clonotype. The rearrangement links TRBV12-3 or TRBV12-4 to TRBJ1-2; D might be TRBD1 (6 bases). Trimming pared 7 bases from V and 4 bases from J, leaving 13 bases between. The CDR3 is 13 residues long. CDR3 in amino acids: CASIQSGAYGYTF. As DNA, the CDR3 is TGTGCCAGCATCCAGTCGGGGGCCTATGGCTACACCTTC.

The chain combines TRBV12-3 or TRBV12-4 with TRBJ2-7; D is possibly TRBD2 (6 bases). V gave up 8 bases and J gave up 2 bases, with 10 bases separating them. The CDR3 is 12 residues long. DNA of the CDR3: TGTGCCAGCGGGACTTACGCCTACGAGCAGTACTTC. Protein product: CASGTYAYEQYF.

This clonotype was seen a handful of times. The genes are TRBV12-3 or TRBV12-4 and TRBJ1-1; no clear D gene. Trimming shortened V by 5 bases and J by 3 bases, and 16 bases separated the two germline ends. CDR3 length: 15 residues. CDR3: CASSPGSTRDTEAFF. CDR3 DNA sequence: TGTGCCAGCAGTCCGGGGTCTACTCGGGACACTGAAGCTTTCTTT.

This clonotype was detected once. The chain is built from TRBV6-1 and TRBJ2-5; 12 bases line up with TRBD2. Germline assignment: CDR1 MNHNS and CDR2 SASEGT. The CDR3 sequence is 17 residues long. The V gene end was trimmed by 6 bases and the J gene end by 2 bases; junction bases not matched to a gene: 10. The DNA of the CDR3 is TGTGCCAGCAGAAGGACTAGCGGGAACTTTGGACAAGAGACCCAGTACTTC. Translating gives CASRRTSGNFGQETQYF.